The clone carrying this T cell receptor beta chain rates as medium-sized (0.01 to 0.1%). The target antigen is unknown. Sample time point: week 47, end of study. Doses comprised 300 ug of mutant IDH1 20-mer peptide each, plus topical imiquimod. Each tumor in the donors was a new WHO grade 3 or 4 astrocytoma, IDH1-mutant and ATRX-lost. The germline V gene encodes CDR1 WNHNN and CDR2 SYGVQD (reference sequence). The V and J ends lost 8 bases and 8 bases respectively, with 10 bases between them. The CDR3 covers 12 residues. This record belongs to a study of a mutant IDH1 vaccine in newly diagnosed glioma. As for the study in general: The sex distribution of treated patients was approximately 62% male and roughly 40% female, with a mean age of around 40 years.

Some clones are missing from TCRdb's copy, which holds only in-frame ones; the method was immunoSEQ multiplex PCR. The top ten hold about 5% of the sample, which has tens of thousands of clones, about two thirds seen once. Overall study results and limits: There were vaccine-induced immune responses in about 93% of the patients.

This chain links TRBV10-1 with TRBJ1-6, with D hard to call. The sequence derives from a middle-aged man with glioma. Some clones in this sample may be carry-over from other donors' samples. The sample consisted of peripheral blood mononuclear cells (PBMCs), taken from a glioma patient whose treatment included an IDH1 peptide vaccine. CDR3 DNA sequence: TGCGCCAGCTCGTTCTTGGATTCACCCCTCCACTTT. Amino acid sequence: CASSFLDSPLHF.